The clone carrying this TCR beta chain was seen many times. Researchers made TCR beta libraries by using iRepertoire HTBI primers and running Arm-PCR on CDR3 regions. TCRdb ran MiXCR on the multiplex PCR reads and lists one entry per CDR3 protein. Of some 300,000 distinct CDR3 sequences listed, around a fifth are singletons. Time point here: persistent/refractory GD, antithyroid drugs over 5 years with positive TRAb. After RNA was extracted from PBMCs, the TCR library was made from it. The record originates from a study of regulatory T cells in long-lasting Graves disease. Germline loops: CDR1 MNHNS, CDR2 SASEGT. Trimming cost V 6 bases and J 5 bases; bases outside gene matches: 9. The CDR3 is 14 amino acids.

The sample consisted of peripheral blood mononuclear cells (PBMCs), taken when the disease was refractory, from a patient treated with antithyroid drugs. J is TRBJ2-7 and V is TRBV6-1; 8 positions agree with TRBD2. The receptor was derived from a female donor with Graves disease. This chain's CDR3 is CASRAGTRQDEQYF. Written as DNA, the CDR3 is TGTGCCAGCAGGGCCGGGACTAGGCAGGACGAGCAGTACTTC.